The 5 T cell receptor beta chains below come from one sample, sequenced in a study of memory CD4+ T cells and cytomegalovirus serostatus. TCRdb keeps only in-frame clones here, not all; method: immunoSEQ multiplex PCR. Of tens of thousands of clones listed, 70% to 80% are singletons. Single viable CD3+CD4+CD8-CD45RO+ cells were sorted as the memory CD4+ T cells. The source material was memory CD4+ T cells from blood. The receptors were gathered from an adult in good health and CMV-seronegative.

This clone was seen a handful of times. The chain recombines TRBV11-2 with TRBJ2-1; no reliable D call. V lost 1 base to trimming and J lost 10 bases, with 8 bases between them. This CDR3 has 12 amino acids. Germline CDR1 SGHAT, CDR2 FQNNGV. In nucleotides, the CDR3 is TGTGCCAGCAGCTTAGTCGTGAGCGAGCAGTTCTTC. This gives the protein CASSLVVSEQFF.

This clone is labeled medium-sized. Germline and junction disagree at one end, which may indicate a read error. The CDR3 DNA reads as TGTGCTAGCAGCTTAGTGGCAAACACCGGGGAGCTGTTTTTT. Translating it yields CASSLVANTGELFF. The chain uses TRBV7-7 and TRBJ2-2; D is undetermined. The CDR3 is made up of 14 amino acids. Germline values: CDR1 SSHAT, CDR2 FNYEAQ (reference sequence).

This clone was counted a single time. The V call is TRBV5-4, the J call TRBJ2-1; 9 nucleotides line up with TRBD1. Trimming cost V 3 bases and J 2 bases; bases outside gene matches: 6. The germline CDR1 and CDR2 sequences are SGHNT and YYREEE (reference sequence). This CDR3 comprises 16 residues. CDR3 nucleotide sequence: TGTGCCAGCAGCTCGGGGACAGGGCGAACCTACAATGAGCAGTTCTTC. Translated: CASSSGTGRTYNEQFF.

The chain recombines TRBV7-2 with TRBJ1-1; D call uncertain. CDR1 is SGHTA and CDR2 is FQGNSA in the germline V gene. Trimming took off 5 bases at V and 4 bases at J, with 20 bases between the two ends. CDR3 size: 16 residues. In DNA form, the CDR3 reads TGTGCCAGCAGCCCGAACCCCGGGGTAGTTCGCACTGAAGCTTTCTTT. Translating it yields CASSPNPGVVRTEAFF. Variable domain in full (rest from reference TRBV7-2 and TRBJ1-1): GAGVSQSPSNKVTEKGKDVELRCDPISGHTALYWYRQSLGQGLEFLIYFQGNSAPDKSGLPSDRFSAERTGGSVSTLTIQRTQQEDSAVYLCASSPNPGVVRTEAFFGQGTRLTVV.

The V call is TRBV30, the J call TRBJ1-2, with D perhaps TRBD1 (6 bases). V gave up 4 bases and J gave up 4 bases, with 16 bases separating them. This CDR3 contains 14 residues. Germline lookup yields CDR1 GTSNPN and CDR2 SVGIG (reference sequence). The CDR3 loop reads CAWTEDSLGYGYTF. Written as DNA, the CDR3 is TGTGCCTGGACCGAGGACAGCCTTGGCTATGGCTACACCTTC.